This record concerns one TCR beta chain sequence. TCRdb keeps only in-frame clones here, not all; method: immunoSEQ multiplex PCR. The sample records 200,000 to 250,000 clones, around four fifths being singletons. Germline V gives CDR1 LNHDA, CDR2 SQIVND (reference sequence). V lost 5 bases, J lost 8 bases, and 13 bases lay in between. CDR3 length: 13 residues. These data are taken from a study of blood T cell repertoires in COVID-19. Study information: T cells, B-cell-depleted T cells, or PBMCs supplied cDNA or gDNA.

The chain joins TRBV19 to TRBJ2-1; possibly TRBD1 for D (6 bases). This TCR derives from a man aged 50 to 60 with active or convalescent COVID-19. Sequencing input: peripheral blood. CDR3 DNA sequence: TGTGCCAGTAGTCCTCGGGCAGGGGATGAGCAGTTCTTC. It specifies CASSPRAGDEQFF.